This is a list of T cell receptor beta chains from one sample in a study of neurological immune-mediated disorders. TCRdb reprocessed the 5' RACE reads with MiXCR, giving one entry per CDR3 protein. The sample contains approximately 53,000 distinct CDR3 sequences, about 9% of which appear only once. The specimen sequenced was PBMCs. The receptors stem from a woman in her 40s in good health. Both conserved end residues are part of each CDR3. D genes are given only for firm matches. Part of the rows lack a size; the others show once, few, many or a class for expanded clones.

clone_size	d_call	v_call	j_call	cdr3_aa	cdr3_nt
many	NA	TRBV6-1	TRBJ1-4	CASRRIREKLFF	TGTGCCAGCAGGAGGATTCGGGAAAAACTGTTTTTT
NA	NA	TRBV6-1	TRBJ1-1	CASSLVAAFMNTEAFF	TGTGCCAGCAGCCTGGTCGCGGCTTTTATGAACACTGAAGCTTTCTTT
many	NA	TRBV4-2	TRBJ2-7	CASSQDRAQREQYF	TGTGCCAGCAGCCAAGATCGGGCGCAGCGAGAACAGTACTTC
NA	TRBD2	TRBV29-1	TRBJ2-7	CGVESGGNEQYF	TGCGGCGTTGAATCGGGGGGTAACGAGCAGTACTTC
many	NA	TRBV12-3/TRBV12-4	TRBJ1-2	CASSGGARNYGYTF	TGTGCCAGCAGCGGGGGCGCCCGGAACTATGGCTACACCTTC
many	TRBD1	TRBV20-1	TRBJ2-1	CSARDGTGWRNEQFF	TGCAGTGCCAGAGATGGGACAGGGTGGAGGAATGAGCAGTTCTTC
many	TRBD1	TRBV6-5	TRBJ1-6	CASSSQWDRNSPLHF	TGTGCCAGCAGTTCACAATGGGACAGGAATTCACCCCTCCACTTT
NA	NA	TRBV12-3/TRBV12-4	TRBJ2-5	CASSLRYKETQYF	TGTGCCAGCAGTTTAAGGTATAAGGAGACCCAGTACTTC
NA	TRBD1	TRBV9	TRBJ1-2	CASSVGAGGDYGYTF	TGTGCCAGCAGCGTAGGGGCAGGGGGCGACTATGGCTACACCTTC
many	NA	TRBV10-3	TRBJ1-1	CAISEDYRTEAFF	TGTGCCATCAGTGAAGACTATAGAACTGAAGCTTTCTTT
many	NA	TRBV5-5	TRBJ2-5	CASSLVRVKETQYF	TGTGCCAGCAGCTTGGTTCGGGTGAAAGAGACCCAGTACTTC
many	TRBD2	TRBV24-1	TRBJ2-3	CATSDSGTRTDTQYF	TGTGCCACCAGTGATTCCGGGACTAGAACAGATACGCAGTATTTT
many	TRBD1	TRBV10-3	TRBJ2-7	CAISEPGQGHSYEQYF	TGTGCCATCAGTGAGCCCGGACAGGGTCACTCCTACGAGCAGTACTTC
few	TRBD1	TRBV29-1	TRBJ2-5	CSVVGTTGFSVETQYF	TGCAGCGTTGTGGGGACGACAGGGTTCTCGGTAGAGACCCAGTACTTC
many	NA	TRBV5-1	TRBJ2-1	CASSLVKGKMNEQFF	TGCGCCAGCAGCTTGGTAAAGGGTAAAATGAATGAGCAGTTCTTC
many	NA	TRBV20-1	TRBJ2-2	CSAPRRGLGTGELFF	TGCAGTGCCCCTCGACGCGGGTTAGGCACCGGGGAGCTGTTTTTT
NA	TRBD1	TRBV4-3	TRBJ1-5	CASSPGGGENQPQHF	TGCGCCAGCAGCCCAGGGGGGGGGGAGAATCAGCCCCAGCATTTT
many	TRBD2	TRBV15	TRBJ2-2	CATSRAAGANTGELFF	TGTGCCACCAGCAGAGCGGCGGGGGCGAACACCGGGGAGCTGTTTTTT
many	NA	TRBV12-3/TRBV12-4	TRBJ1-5	CASSFSGGLGQPQHF	TGTGCCAGCAGTTTCTCCGGGGGGCTTGGTCAGCCCCAGCATTTT
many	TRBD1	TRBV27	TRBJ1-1	CASSSWSGTANTEAFF	TGTGCCAGCAGTTCCTGGTCCGGGACAGCGAACACTGAAGCTTTCTTT
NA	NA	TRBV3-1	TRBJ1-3	CASSLGTDRNTIYF	TGTGCCAGCAGCCTTGGGACGGATCGAAACACCATATATTTT
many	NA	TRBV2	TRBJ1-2	CASRGGNRRILNYGYTF	TGTGCCAGCAGAGGGGGGAACCGACGAATCCTTAACTATGGCTACACCTTC
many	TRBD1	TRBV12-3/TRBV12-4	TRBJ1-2	CASSFPGGYGYTF	TGTGCCAGCAGTTTTCCAGGGGGCTATGGCTACACCTTC
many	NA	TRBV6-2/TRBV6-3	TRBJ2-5	CASSPRLGGETQYF	TGTGCCAGCAGTCCCCGACTAGGAGGGGAGACCCAGTACTTC
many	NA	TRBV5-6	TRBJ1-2	CASSLEGHSSLYGYTF	TGTGCCAGCAGCTTGGAAGGACACAGTTCTTTATATGGCTACACCTTC
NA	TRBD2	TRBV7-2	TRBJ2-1	CASSLRGGSRNEQFF	TGTGCCAGCAGCCTGCGGGGGGGGTCACGTAATGAGCAGTTCTTC
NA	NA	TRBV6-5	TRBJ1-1	CASSERTALTFTEAFF	TGTGCCAGCAGTGAAAGGACGGCTTTAACATTCACTGAAGCTTTCTTT
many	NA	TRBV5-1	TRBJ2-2	CASSSSRGDTGELFF	TGCGCCAGCAGCTCGTCTCGCGGGGACACCGGGGAGCTGTTTTTT
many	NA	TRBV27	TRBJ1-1	CASSFVGSGTEAFF	TGTGCCAGCAGTTTCGTGGGATCGGGCACTGAAGCTTTCTTT
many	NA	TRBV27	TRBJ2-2	CASRTESRTGELFF	TGTGCCAGCAGGACGGAGTCTCGGACCGGGGAGCTGTTTTTT
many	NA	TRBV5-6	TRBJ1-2	CASSLALAVNSYTF	TGTGCCAGCAGCTTGGCCCTGGCAGTCAACAGCTACACCTTC
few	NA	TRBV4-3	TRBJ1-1	CASSRNEAGGTEAFF	TGCGCCAGCAGCAGGAACGAGGCTGGCGGCACTGAAGCTTTCTTT
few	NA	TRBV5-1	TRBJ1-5	CASSLDGDSNQPQHF	TGCGCCAGCAGCTTGGACGGGGATAGCAATCAGCCCCAGCATTTT
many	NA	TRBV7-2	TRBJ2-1	CASSPVAGGNEQFF	TGTGCCAGCAGCCCAGTCGCGGGCGGCAATGAGCAGTTCTTC
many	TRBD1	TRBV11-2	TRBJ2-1	CASSDMGTGFEQFF	TGTGCCAGCAGCGATATGGGGACAGGGTTTGAGCAGTTCTTC
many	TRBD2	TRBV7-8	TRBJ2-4	CASSLVLVGLAGNIQYF	TGTGCCAGCAGCTTAGTGTTGGTTGGACTAGCGGGAAACATTCAGTACTTC
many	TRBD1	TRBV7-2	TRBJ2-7	CASSLDPDRGYEQYF	TGTGCCAGCAGCTTGGATCCGGACAGGGGCTACGAGCAGTACTTC
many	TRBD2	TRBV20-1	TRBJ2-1	CSARDWGRGAGGNEQFF	TGCAGTGCTAGAGATTGGGGCCGGGGGGCGGGAGGCAATGAGCAGTTCTTC
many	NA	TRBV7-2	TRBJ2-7	CASSLLGQTPEQYF	TGTGCCAGCAGCTTACTCGGACAGACGCCGGAGCAGTACTTC
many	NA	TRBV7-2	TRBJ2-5	CASSLVGGFETQYF	TGTGCCAGCAGCTTAGTCGGGGGCTTCGAGACCCAGTACTTC
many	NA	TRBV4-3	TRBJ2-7	CASSQDNGLYEQYF	TGCGCCAGCAGCCAAGATAACGGACTCTACGAGCAGTACTTC
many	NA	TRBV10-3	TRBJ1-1	CAISEWPRGRGNTEAFF	TGTGCCATCAGTGAGTGGCCTCGGGGTCGGGGGAACACTGAAGCTTTCTTT
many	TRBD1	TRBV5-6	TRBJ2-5	CASSRYTGGSEETQYF	TGTGCCAGCAGCCGATACACAGGGGGTAGCGAAGAGACCCAGTACTTC
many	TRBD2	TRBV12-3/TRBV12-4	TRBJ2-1	CASTTSGRTYNEQFF	TGTGCCAGCACCACTAGCGGGAGAACCTACAATGAGCAGTTCTTC
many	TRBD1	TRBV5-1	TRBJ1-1	CASSWDRQNTEAFF	TGCGCCAGCAGCTGGGACAGGCAAAACACTGAAGCTTTCTTT
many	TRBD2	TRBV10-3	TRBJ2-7	CAISDWREGPYEQYF	TGTGCCATCAGTGACTGGCGGGAGGGCCCATACGAGCAGTACTTC
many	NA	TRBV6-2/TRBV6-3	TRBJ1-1	CASRLTGTGEAFF	TGTGCCAGCAGGCTTACCGGGACGGGTGAAGCTTTCTTT
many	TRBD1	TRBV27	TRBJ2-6	CASSSAQGVVSGANVLTF	TGTGCCAGCAGTTCCGCGCAGGGGGTAGTCTCCGGGGCCAACGTCCTGACTTTC
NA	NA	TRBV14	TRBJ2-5	CASSQEPWDVQETQYF	TGTGCCAGCAGCCAAGAACCCTGGGACGTTCAAGAGACCCAGTACTTC
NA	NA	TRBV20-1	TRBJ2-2	CSARVWGAGGELFF	TGCAGTGCTAGAGTCTGGGGGGCTGGCGGGGAGCTGTTTTTT